A single sample is the source of the 23 T cell receptor beta chains below, sequenced in a study of PD-1 blockade in classical Hodgkin lymphoma (dated by TCRdb to the early 2020s). In light of the paper, this sample's time point label describes: cycle 2 day 1 (C2D1) of nivolumab. Every trial patient had relapsed following autologous stem cell transplantation, and prior brentuximab vedotin exposure was what differed among cohorts A, B and C. Receptor libraries were prepared by the immunoSEQ multiplex PCR assay. TCRdb took this table from immuneACCESS and kept in-frame rearrangements with V and J called. Such tables lack part of the clones; where checked against another copy, unresolved V genes explain under half of the gap, and the rest is unexplained. The sample table shows some 18,000 clones, and roughly 87% are seen once. The ten largest clonotypes hold 25% to 30% of the sample. The sample was peripheral blood mononuclear cells (PBMCs), taken before the second cycle of nivolumab. The receptors were gathered from a human donor with classical Hodgkin lymphoma.

The V gene is TRBV7-2, the J gene TRBJ2-3, with no clear D. This CDR3 contains 14 residues. V lost 2 bases and J lost 0, with 6 bases in between. Germline-derived CDR1 and CDR2 are SGHTA and FQGNSA. CDR3 region: CASSLLTSTDTQYF. The CDR3 nucleotides are TGTGCCAGCAGCTTATTGACTAGCACAGATACGCAGTATTTT.

This chain's CDR3 is CASSEGGAHSGNTIYF. The CDR3 coding sequence is TGCGCCAGCAGCGAGGGGGGGGCTCACTCTGGAAACACCATATATTTT. J is TRBJ1-3 and V is TRBV5-1, with a weak D call TRBD1 (6 bases). Trimming left V 4 bases short and J 0 bases short, with 14 bases between. The CDR3 runs to 16 residues. Germline V CDR1 and CDR2: SGHRS, YFSETQ.

CDR3 nucleotide sequence: TGTGCCAGCAGTGGATCAAGACGGGGGCGTTACGAGCAGTACTTC. Translation gives CASSGSRRGRYEQYF. The chain links TRBV6-4 to TRBJ2-7; D tentatively fits TRBD1 or TRBD2 (6 bases each). CDR1 MRHNA and CDR2 SNTAGT come from the germline V gene. V lost 4 bases, J lost 4 bases, and 17 bases lay in between. This CDR3 is built from 15 residues.

The V gene is TRBV11-3, the J gene TRBJ2-1, with TRBD2 matching 10 bases. V shed 1 base, J shed 6 bases, and the junction held 3 bases outside the gene matches. This CDR3 is 15 amino acids long. Germline CDR1 is SGHNT and CDR2 is YENEEA. The CDR3 DNA follows: TGTGCCAGCAGCTTAGTAAGCGGGGGGGGCAATGAGCAGTTCTTC. Its protein product is CASSLVSGGGNEQFF.

The chain recombines TRBV5-4 with TRBJ2-5; 8 bases line up with TRBD2. Trimming at V came to 4 bases and at J to 4 bases, leaving 9 bases not matched to a gene. This CDR3 spans 15 amino acids. Germline V gives CDR1 SGHNT, CDR2 YYREEE (reference sequence). Here the CDR3 DNA reads TGTGCCAGCAGCGGCTGGACTAGCCTCGGAGAGACCCAGTACTTC. It translates to CASSGWTSLGETQYF.

The chain links TRBV5-5 to TRBJ2-7; the D gene is possibly TRBD1 (6 bases). Trimming stripped 4 bases from V and 3 bases from J, with 11 bases between. CDR1 SGHKS and CDR2 YYEKEE come from the germline V gene (reference sequence). The CDR3 totals 13 residues. CDR3 DNA sequence: TGTGCCAGCAGCAAAGGGGGTAGCTACGAGCAGTACTTC. It encodes CASSKGGSYEQYF.

The genes are TRBV14 and TRBJ1-1; no clear D. Trimming removed 0 bases at V and 6 bases at J, with 11 bases between. The CDR3 totals 14 residues. The V gene's germline CDR1 is SGHDN and CDR2 FVKESK. The CDR3 DNA is TGTGCCAGCAGCCAAGAGCTCTTCGGTGCTGAAGCTTTCTTT. Its translation: CASSQELFGAEAFF.

The chain employs TRBV5-5 and TRBJ2-5, with 9 nucleotides matching TRBD2. CDR3 length: 16 residues. Germline-derived CDR1 and CDR2 are SGHKS and YYEKEE (reference sequence). V was clipped by 2 bases and J by 2 bases; unmatched bases: 7. The CDR3 loop is CASSLSASGVQETQYF. For the CDR3, the DNA is TGTGCCAGCAGCTTATCGGCTAGCGGGGTACAAGAGACCCAGTACTTC.

The CDR3 DNA is TGCAGCGTTGTTACGGTGAACACTGAAGCTTTCTTT. Amino acids: CSVVTVNTEAFF. The rearrangement links TRBV29-1 to TRBJ1-1; no definite D call. Trimming removed 4 bases at V and 0 bases at J, with 6 bases between. The CDR3 sequence is 12 residues long. CDR1 and CDR2 (germline): SQVTM, ANQGSEA.

The chain links TRBV9 to TRBJ2-7, with 8 bases that match TRBD1. Germline CDR1 SGDLS, CDR2 YYNGEE. Trimming cost V 3 bases and J 4 bases; bases outside gene matches: 9. The CDR3 has 15 residues. CDR3 region: CASSADPTGVYEQYF. CDR3 in DNA: TGTGCCAGCAGCGCCGATCCGACAGGGGTGTACGAGCAGTACTTC.

The V call is TRBV10-1, the J call TRBJ2-4; maybe TRBD1 (5 bases). Germline V gives CDR1 WNHNN, CDR2 SYGVQD (reference sequence). V was trimmed by 4 bases and J by 1 base, leaving 20 bases between them. The CDR3 is made up of 18 amino acids. The DNA of the CDR3 is TGCGCCAGCAGTGGTCAGGGTGGTCTTCCCGGGGCCAAAAACATTCAGTACTTC. Amino acids: CASSGQGGLPGAKNIQYF.

The rearrangement uses TRBV13 and TRBJ2-4; 8 bases align to TRBD1. After removal of 5 bases from V and 0 bases from J, the junction contained 15 bases not matched to a gene. Per germline, CDR1 PRHDT and CDR2 FYEKMQ (reference sequence). This CDR3 spans 19 amino acids. DNA for the CDR3: TGTGCCAGCAGCCAGTATTGGACAGGGAGACCCGAAGCCAAAAACATTCAGTACTTC. Translated, it gives CASSQYWTGRPEAKNIQYF.

This sequence joins TRBV5-1 and TRBJ2-7, with 8 bases lining up with TRBD1. Trimming at V came to 4 bases and at J to 2 bases, leaving 5 bases not matched to a gene. The CDR3 has 14 amino acids. In germline, CDR1 is SGHRS, CDR2 YFSETQ. The CDR3: CASSRTGQAYEQYF. Here the CDR3 DNA reads TGCGCCAGCAGCCGCACGGGACAGGCCTACGAGCAGTACTTC.

This clone showed up just a few times. The chain uses TRBV5-4 and TRBJ2-3; no reliable D call. The CDR3 sequence is 16 residues long. The V gene's germline CDR1 is SGHNT and CDR2 YYREEE (reference sequence). The ends were cut back, 5 bases at V and 0 bases at J, with 16 bases in the middle. CDR3 in amino acids: CASSPGRGSSTDTQYF. The DNA of the CDR3 is TGTGCCAGCAGTCCTGGTCGAGGTTCTAGCACAGATACGCAGTATTTT.

CDR3 amino acids: CASTGTGYNEQFF. CDR3 in DNA: TGTGCCAGCACAGGGACGGGGTACAATGAGCAGTTCTTC. The rearrangement links TRBV6-1 to TRBJ2-1; D is tentatively TRBD1 or TRBD2 (5 bases each). The V end was cut by 7 bases, the J end by 4 bases, with 11 bases between. Germline loops: CDR1 MNHNS, CDR2 SASEGT. This CDR3 region has 13 residues.

This chain links TRBV4-3 with TRBJ1-2; D remains ambiguous. The germline V and J ends were trimmed by 0 bases and 6 bases, with 8 bases remaining between them. CDR1 and CDR2 from the germline V gene are LGHNA and YSLEER. The CDR3 length is 13 residues. CDR3 loop: CASSQEDFNGYTF. The CDR3 nucleotides are TGCGCCAGCAGCCAAGAGGATTTTAATGGCTACACCTTC.

Concerning this clone: The same CDR3 arises from other DNA sequences in this sample as well. The genes are TRBV5-1 and TRBJ2-2, with 8 bases lining up with TRBD1. The germline gives CDR1 SGHRS, CDR2 YFSETQ. V shed 0 bases, J shed 5 bases, and the junction held 6 bases outside the gene matches. CDR3 length equals 16 residues. CDR3 coding DNA: TGCGCCAGCAGCTTGGGTCAGGGGGCGTTAACCGGGGAGCTGTTTTTT. Amino acids: CASSLGQGALTGELFF.

J is TRBJ2-1 and V is TRBV27; TRBD1 or TRBD2 may be the D gene (6 bases each). CDR1 is MNHEY, CDR2 SMNVEV, per germline (reference sequence). Trimming took off 4 bases at V and 6 bases at J, with 10 bases between the two ends. This CDR3 is 13 amino acids long. CDR3 in amino acids: CASSYGGINEQFF. DNA of the CDR3: TGTGCCAGCAGTTACGGGGGCATCAATGAGCAGTTCTTC.

J is TRBJ1-2 and V is TRBV28; D gene uncertain. The CDR3 spans 12 residues. V dropped 6 bases and J dropped 3 bases, with 8 bases sitting between them. Per germline, CDR1 MDHEN and CDR2 SYDVKM. The CDR3 DNA follows: TGTGCCAGCAGGCTGGAGTACTATGGCTACACCTTC. This translates into CASRLEYYGYTF.

This chain uses TRBV5-4 with TRBJ2-5, with D unresolved. Germline assignment: CDR1 SGHNT and CDR2 YYREEE (reference sequence). V shed 0 bases and J shed 3 bases, with 0 bases lying between them. This CDR3 contains 11 residues. The CDR3 DNA reads TGTGCCAGCAGCTTGGAAGAGACCCAGTACTTC. Translating gives CASSLEETQYF.

This rearrangement joins TRBV5-6 to TRBJ2-7, with TRBD2 matching 9 bases. The V segment lost 2 bases and the J segment 1 base; nucleotides outside the gene matches: 4. The CDR3 runs to 15 residues. The V gene's germline CDR1 is SGHDT and CDR2 YYEEEE. CDR3 DNA sequence: TGTGCCAGCAGCTTTACGACTAGCGGTTCCTACGAGCAGTACTTC. It is translated as CASSFTTSGSYEQYF.

The rearrangement uses TRBV6-1 and TRBJ2-5; D could derive from TRBD1 or TRBD2 (6 bases each). Germline CDR1 and CDR2: MNHNS and SASEGT. V was shortened by 4 bases and J by 5 bases, with 17 bases between the two germline ends. The CDR3 contains 15 residues. The CDR3 DNA sequence: TGTGCCAGCAGTGGAAATAGGGGGGTCCGCGAGACCCAGTACTTC. The encoded protein is CASSGNRGVRETQYF.

The V gene is TRBV5-1, the J gene TRBJ2-5; the D is unclear. CDR1 and CDR2 (germline): SGHRS, YFSETQ. V was trimmed by 0 bases and J by 5 bases, leaving 11 bases between them. This CDR3 has 14 residues. The CDR3 reads CASSLGGFGETQYF. CDR3 bases: TGCGCCAGCAGCTTGGGCGGTTTCGGGGAGACCCAGTACTTC.